Here is one T cell receptor (beta chain) with its context. As yet, its antigen is unknown. The data derive from a study of T cell responses to AZD1222 COVID-19 vaccine. Study-wide results and limits: Once two AZD1222 doses were given, Spike-specific TCR breadth and depth went up. White British people made up most donors, females outnumbered males, and clonal diversity was possibly underestimated. Targeting of unmutated variant regions was reportedly seen in nearly half of spike-specific TCRs. Seropositive status at baseline applied to only a handful of AZD1222 recipients.

Produced via immunoSEQ multiplex PCR; TCRdb's table is partial and in-frame only. The data contain around 150,000 clones, roughly 88% of them singletons. V lost 4 bases and J 4 bases, leaving 10 bases between the germline ends. Germline V gene data show CDR1 as GTSNPN and CDR2 as SVGIG (reference sequence). This CDR3 contains 12 residues. The specimen was peripheral blood, collected 28 days after the second AZD1222 dose. This chain uses TRBV30 with TRBJ1-2; D may be TRBD1 (5 bases). The TCR sequence derives from an adult who received the AZD1222 COVID-19 vaccine. DNA of the CDR3: TGTGCCTGGACCCCAGGGAGCTATGGCTACACCTTC. This sequence encodes CAWTPGSYGYTF.